Presented here are 12 T cell receptor beta chains from one specimen sequenced in a study of blood T cell repertoires in COVID-19. The protocol was immunoSEQ multiplex PCR, while the TCRdb copy is restricted to in-frame clones and leaves out a portion. The sample contains 650,000 to 800,000 clones, 70% to 90% of which appear only once. Source material: peripheral blood. The source is a woman aged 18-29 years with acute or convalescent COVID-19.

This clone was seen a few times. The genes are TRBV29-1 and TRBJ1-2, with D possibly being TRBD1 (5 bases). Germline lookup yields CDR1 SQVTM and CDR2 ANQGSEA. The germline V and J ends were trimmed by 8 bases and 6 bases, with 10 bases remaining between them. The CDR3 runs to 10 residues. The CDR3 sequence is CSRGEDGYTF. CDR3 sequence (DNA): TGCAGCAGAGGGGAGGATGGCTACACCTTC.

The V call is TRBV6-5, the J call TRBJ1-2; no definite D call. The V end was cut by 2 bases, the J end by 6 bases, with 10 bases between. The CDR3 extends over 13 amino acids. CDR1 MNHEY and CDR2 SVGAGI come from the germline V gene. The CDR3 DNA reads as TGTGCCAGCAGTTACAGCACCCAAGATGGCTACACCTTC. Protein product: CASSYSTQDGYTF.

This clone showed up just a few times. DNA of the CDR3: TGTGCCAGTAACAGGGACTACGAGCAGTACTTC. It is translated as CASNRDYEQYF. The rearrangement joins TRBV5-8 to TRBJ2-7; a possible D gene is TRBD1 (6 bases). V lost 8 bases, J lost 3 bases, and 9 bases lay in between. The CDR3 contains 11 residues. Germline CDR1 SGHTS, CDR2 YDEGEE. The full variable domain, with the rest looked up from reference TRBV5-8 and TRBJ2-7, is EAGVTQSPTHLIKTRGQQATLRCSPISGHTSVYWYQQALGLGLQFLLWYDEGEERNRGNFPPRFSGRQFPNYSSELNVNALELEDSALYLCASNRDYEQYFGPGTRLTVT.

The chain joins TRBV12-5 to TRBJ1-5; D perhaps matches TRBD1 (5 bases). Trimming shortened V by 0 bases and J by 2 bases, and 11 bases separated the two germline ends. The germline V gene has CDR1 LGHNT and CDR2 FRNRAP. The CDR3 runs to 16 residues. The DNA for the CDR3 is TGTGCTAGTGGTTTGGTAGTAACGGGGGGCAATCAGCCCCAGCATTTT. As protein: CASGLVVTGGNQPQHF.

The chain couples TRBV6-1 to TRBJ2-1; no reliable D call. Germline lookup yields CDR1 MNHNS and CDR2 SASEGT. The V end was cut by 3 bases, the J end by 8 bases, with 8 bases between. The CDR3 has 12 amino acids. The CDR3 DNA reads TGTGCCAGCAGTGACCTCGTCGATGAGCAGTTCTTC. Protein: CASSDLVDEQFF.

The chain carries TRBV11-2 and TRBJ1-1; TRBD1 matches 8 bases. The CDR3 loop spans 16 amino acids. V was pared by 2 bases and J by 4 bases, with 9 bases of the junction left unmatched. CDR1 and CDR2 (germline): SGHAT, FQNNGV. The CDR3 loop is CASSLWGAQGVTEAFF. For the CDR3, the DNA is TGTGCCAGCAGCTTATGGGGCGCACAGGGGGTCACTGAAGCTTTCTTT.

V is TRBV9 and J is TRBJ1-5; possible D gene TRBD1, 6 bases. Germline-derived CDR1 and CDR2 are SGDLS and YYNGEE. V was trimmed by 4 bases and J by 3 bases, leaving 11 bases between them. The CDR3 spans 14 residues. The DNA for the CDR3 is TGTGCCAGCAGCCATGGACAGAACAATCAGCCCCAGCATTTT. This encodes CASSHGQNNQPQHF.

The sample holds one count of this clone. V and J are TRBV27 and TRBJ2-3; perhaps TRBD2 as D (7 bases). The germline V gene has CDR1 MNHEY and CDR2 SMNVEV (reference sequence). The V gene lost 5 bases and the J gene lost 6 bases, with 24 bases spanning the gap. This CDR3 has 17 amino acids. CDR3 DNA: TGTGCCAGCAGTGACCCCGGGGGGCGGAGCCTTGGGGATACGCAGTATTTT. This codes for CASSDPGGRSLGDTQYF.

The V gene is TRBV6-2 or TRBV6-3, the J gene TRBJ2-3; no clear D. The CDR3 is made up of 12 amino acids. CDR1 and CDR2 from the germline V gene are MNHEY and SVGEGT. V was shortened by 5 bases and J by 1 base, with 4 bases between the two germline ends. CDR3 sequence: CASSRGTDTQYF. For the CDR3, the DNA is TGTGCCAGCAGTCGCGGCACAGATACGCAGTATTTT.

V gene TRBV11-2 combines with J gene TRBJ2-3; 11 bases line up with TRBD1. V lost 9 bases, J lost 12 bases, and 5 bases stayed unmatched. CDR3 size: 11 residues. CDR1 and CDR2 (germline): SGHAT, FQNNGV. As DNA, the CDR3 is TGTGCCAGTGCGCGGACAGGGGGCCAGTATTTT. Amino acids: CASARTGGQYF.

The CDR3 coding sequence is TGTGCCAGCAGTTACGAGGGGGCAGACGGAAACACCATATATTTT. This translates into CASSYEGADGNTIYF. The J gene is TRBJ1-3, the V gene TRBV28; 7 bases line up with TRBD1. The V gene's germline CDR1 is MDHEN and CDR2 SYDVKM. The V segment lost 4 bases and the J segment 4 bases; nucleotides outside the gene matches: 7. CDR3 length: 15 residues.

This clone has at least ten counts. The sample has other DNA sequences that encode this CDR3 too. V and J are TRBV6-4 and TRBJ2-3; TRBD2 matches at 14 bases. The CDR3 has 15 residues. Germline V gene lookup returns CDR1 MRHNA and CDR2 SNTAGT. J gave up 4 bases and V 3 bases, and 0 bases lay outside the gene matches. The CDR3 nucleotides are TGTGCCAGCAGTGAGACTAGCGGGGGGGCAGATACGCAGTATTTT. Its protein is CASSETSGGADTQYF.